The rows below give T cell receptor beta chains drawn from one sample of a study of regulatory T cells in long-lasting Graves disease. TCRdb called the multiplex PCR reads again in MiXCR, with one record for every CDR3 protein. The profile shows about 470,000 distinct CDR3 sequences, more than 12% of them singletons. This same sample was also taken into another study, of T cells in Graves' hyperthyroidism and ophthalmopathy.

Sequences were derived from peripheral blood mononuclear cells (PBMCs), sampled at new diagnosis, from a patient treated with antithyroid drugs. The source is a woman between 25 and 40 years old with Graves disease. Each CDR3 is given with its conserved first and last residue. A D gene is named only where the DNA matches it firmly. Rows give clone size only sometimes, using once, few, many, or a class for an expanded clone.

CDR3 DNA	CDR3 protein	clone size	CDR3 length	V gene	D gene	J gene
TGTGCCAGCAGTTACCCGGGGGAGACCCAGTACTTC	CASSYPGETQYF	.	12	TRBV6-2/TRBV6-3	.	TRBJ2-5
TGCAGTGCGAGGGGACTAGCGGGAACGAGCCGGGGCGAGCAGTACTTC	CSARGLAGTSRGEQYF	few	16	TRBV20-1	TRBD2	TRBJ2-7
TGTGCCAGCAGCCAAGAGGAAAACACTGAAGCTTTCTTT	CASSQEENTEAFF	few	13	TRBV4-2	.	TRBJ1-1
TGTGCCAGCAGCCAAGCGGGCGGCGCCTACAATGAGCAGTTCTTC	CASSQAGGAYNEQFF	few	15	TRBV3-1	.	TRBJ2-1
TGTGCCAGCAGCAATTCACAGGGTTTCGATGGCTACACCTTC	CASSNSQGFDGYTF	few	14	TRBV9	.	TRBJ1-2
TGTGCCAGCAGCTATCCGACGGCGGGGGACGCTGAAGCTTTCTTT	CASSYPTAGDAEAFF	many	15	TRBV11-2	.	TRBJ1-1
TGTGCCAGCGGGGACTCTGAAGCTTTCTTT	CASGDSEAFF	few	10	TRBV9	.	TRBJ1-1
TGTGCCAGCAACACCGCTGACTCTGGGGCCAACGTCCTGACTTTC	CASNTADSGANVLTF	.	15	TRBV28	.	TRBJ2-6
TGTGCCAGCAGTTTAGCGGGAGGGGGGGATGAGCAGTTCTTC	CASSLAGGGDEQFF	many	14	TRBV12-3/TRBV12-4	.	TRBJ2-1
TGCGCCAGCAGCCACACCTCGGCGGGAGGGACCTCCGGGGAGCTGTTTTTT	CASSHTSAGGTSGELFF	.	17	TRBV5-1	TRBD2	TRBJ2-2
TGTGCCAGCAGCCGAACAGAGAATCAGCCCCAGCATTTT	CASSRTENQPQHF	many	13	TRBV7-2	.	TRBJ1-5
TGTGCCATCAGTGAGTCGCGTCCTGCCTACAATGAGCAGTTCTTC	CAISESRPAYNEQFF	many	15	TRBV10-3	.	TRBJ2-1
TGCGCCAGCAGGCAGCGGGAGGGATCCTTCTCCTACGAGCAGTACTTC	CASRQREGSFSYEQYF	few	16	TRBV5-1	TRBD2	TRBJ2-7
TGTGCCAGCAGTTTCCCGCTCGATTACGAGCAGTACTTC	CASSFPLDYEQYF	many	13	TRBV28	.	TRBJ2-7
TGTGCCAGCAGGGGGGCCCCAGCTATTAATGGCTACACCTTC	CASRGAPAINGYTF	many	14	TRBV2	.	TRBJ1-2
TGCAGTGCTAGAGATCCTTACTATGGCTACACCTTC	CSARDPYYGYTF	.	12	TRBV20-1	.	TRBJ1-2
TGCAGCGTTGAAAAGGGGCCAGGGAATGAGCAGTTCTTC	CSVEKGPGNEQFF	.	13	TRBV29-1	.	TRBJ2-1
TGTGCCAGCAGCCCAGGTCTAGCGGGCGATAACGGGGAGCTGTTTTTT	CASSPGLAGDNGELFF	.	16	TRBV28	TRBD2	TRBJ2-2
TGTGCCAGCAGCCAAGATGGGGGACCCAGGGGCCAAGAGACCCAGTACTTC	CASSQDGGPRGQETQYF	few	17	TRBV14	.	TRBJ2-5
TGTGCCACTACGGGGACTGATAATTCACCCCTCCACTTT	CATTGTDNSPLHF	.	13	TRBV2	.	TRBJ1-6
TGTGCCAGCAGTTGGGGGGATTCCAACGAGCAGTACTTC	CASSWGDSNEQYF	many	13	TRBV7-2	.	TRBJ2-7
TGTGCCAGGGGAGACCGAACAGGGCCGGGCACAGATACGCAGTATTTT	CARGDRTGPGTDTQYF	.	16	TRBV5-8	.	TRBJ2-3
TGTGCCAGCATTGGGACAGGGAATCAGCCCCAGCATTTT	CASIGTGNQPQHF	.	13	TRBV6-1	TRBD1	TRBJ1-5
TGTGCCAGCAGTTACGTCCCGGGACAGGGCGTCGGCTACACCTTC	CASSYVPGQGVGYTF	few	15	TRBV6-5	TRBD1	TRBJ1-2
TGCAGTGCTAGAACAGGTAGCGGGAACAATGAGCAGTTCTTC	CSARTGSGNNEQFF	many	14	TRBV20-1	TRBD2	TRBJ2-1
TGTGCCAGCAGGCGCTTTGCAGAAGCTTTCTTT	CASRRFAEAFF	many	11	TRBV6-1	.	TRBJ1-1
TGTGCCAGCAGTGAGGTCAGAACTAATGAAAAACTGTTTTTT	CASSEVRTNEKLFF	.	14	TRBV2	.	TRBJ1-4
TGTGCCATCACGGGGACACCGGATGGAAACACCATATATTTT	CAITGTPDGNTIYF	.	14	TRBV10-3	.	TRBJ1-3
TGTGCCAGCAGCCGTGGGAACTATGGCTACACCTTC	CASSRGNYGYTF	many	12	TRBV28	.	TRBJ1-2